The T cell receptor beta chain described here comes from a study of T cell changes during pregnancy in multiple sclerosis (dated by TCRdb to between 2019 and 2020). Notes on the research overall: In women with multiple sclerosis, the researchers looked at how the T cell repertoire shifted as pregnancy progressed.

Details on this clone: Its antigen specificity is not known. Base-call qualities are not available, and no considerably larger clone is one nucleotide away.

Libraries came from the immunoSEQ multiplex PCR assay. The table comes from immuneACCESS by way of TCRdb, which keeps in-frame sequences with V and J called. Part of the clones is missing from these tables; in studies checked, under half for an unresolved V gene and the rest for unknown reasons. Here the sample has under 40,000 clones; 90% occur a single time. The biggest ten clones account for 0.39% of the sample. This receptor was obtained from a female donor with multiple sclerosis, enrolled in a pregnancy study. This sample comprised CD4+ T cells from peripheral blood mononuclear cells, obtained in the second trimester of pregnancy.

CDR3 protein: CASSFRETTGELFF. The nucleotides read TGTGCCAGCAGCTTCCGGGAGACCACCGGGGAGCTGTTTTTT. This sequence uses TRBV7-9 and TRBJ2-2; perhaps TRBD2 is the D gene, with 6 bases matching. The CDR3 runs 14 residues from the cysteine to the phenylalanine. The CDR3 DNA has 42 bases and is translated from base 1. V is clipped by 3 bases and J by 4 bases, and the sequence between their germline boundaries is 9 bases long. The CDR1 and CDR2 encoded by the germline V gene (reference sequence) are SEHNR and FQNEAQ.